This TCR beta chain originates from a study of blood T cell repertoires in COVID-19. The trim removed 3 bases at V and 2 bases at J, leaving 11 bases unmatched. In germline, CDR1 is SGDLS, CDR2 YYNGEE. The CDR3 has 16 residues. Here immunoSEQ multiplex PCR was the method, and the copy in TCRdb shows in-frame clones only, minus some. The table includes a few hundred thousand clones, over 75% detected once. The clonotype comes from a young woman who had recovered from COVID-19. V gene TRBV9 combines with J gene TRBJ2-7, with 7 positions matching TRBD2. The sample consisted of PBMCs or T cells enriched from blood (not recorded which). The CDR3 here is CASSDRVGGSPYEQYF. CDR3 nucleotide sequence: TGTGCCAGCAGCGACCGCGTGGGGGGGAGTCCCTACGAGCAGTACTTC. Full variable domain (missing parts from reference TRBV9 and TRBJ2-7): DSGVTQTPKHLITATGQRVTLRCSPRSGDLSVYWYQQSLDQGLQFLIQYYNGEERAKGNILERFSAQQFPDLHSELNLSSLELGDSALYFCASSDRVGGSPYEQYFGPGTRLTVT.